The source of this T cell receptor beta chain is a study of cytomegalovirus exposure and HLA in healthy donors. Study-wide points: In a later analysis, across HLA loci, associated TCR counts were highest for DRB1, lowest for HLA-C.

Primers: 60 Vbeta forward and 13 Jbeta reverse. Sequenced by immunoSEQ multiplex PCR; TCRdb stores in-frame clones only, minus some. Here the sample spans roughly 140,000 clones, around 75% being singletons. This clone has just a few counts. Its target is not known. V was pared by 5 bases and J by 3 bases, with 19 bases between. In germline, CDR1 is SGHKS, CDR2 YYEKEE (reference sequence). The CDR3 length is 16 residues. This receptor was obtained from a middle-aged woman in good health and CMV-seronegative. Sequenced input: PBMCs. This sequence joins TRBV5-5 and TRBJ2-3; D is undetermined. The CDR3 sequence is CASRRVQIVRTDTQYF. CDR3 nucleotide sequence: TGTGCCAGCAGGCGTGTACAGATTGTTCGGACAGATACGCAGTATTTT.